This TCR beta chain was profiled in a study of T cell responses to AZD1222 COVID-19 vaccine. The study's findings and limits: Only after the peak T cell response were repertoires sampled. Donors were largely white British and mainly female; clonal diversity was possibly underestimated. Reportedly, close to half of spike-specific TCRs are directed against unmutated variant regions.

Sequencing was performed with immunoSEQ multiplex PCR; in TCRdb, only in-frame clones are kept and a portion is missing. The sample records approximately 140,000 clones, more than 90% being singletons. A word on this clone: Its specificity is not known.

The source was peripheral blood, collected 28 days after the second AZD1222 dose. The source is an adult who received the AZD1222 COVID-19 vaccine.

The CDR3 nucleotides are TGTGCCAGTAGTATCTCGGACAGGGCCGGCGAGCAGTACTTC. It encodes CASSISDRAGEQYF. The chain combines TRBV19 with TRBJ2-7; 8 bases are shared with TRBD1. The CDR3 runs 14 residues. V dropped 3 bases and J dropped 6; count of bases not matched to a gene: 7. The V gene's germline CDR1 is LNHDA and CDR2 SQIVND (reference sequence).